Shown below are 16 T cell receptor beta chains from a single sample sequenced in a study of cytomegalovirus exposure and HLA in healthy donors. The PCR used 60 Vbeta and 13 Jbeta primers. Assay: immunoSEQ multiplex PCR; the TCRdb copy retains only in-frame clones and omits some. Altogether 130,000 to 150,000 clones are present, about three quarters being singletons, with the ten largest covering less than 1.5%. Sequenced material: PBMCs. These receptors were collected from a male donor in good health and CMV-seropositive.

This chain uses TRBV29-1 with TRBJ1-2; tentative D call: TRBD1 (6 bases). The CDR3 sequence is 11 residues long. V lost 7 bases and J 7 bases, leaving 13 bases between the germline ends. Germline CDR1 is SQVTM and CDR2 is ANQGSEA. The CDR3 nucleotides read TGCAGCGCTTCGACAGGCGGTGGCTACACCTTC. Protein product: CSASTGGGYTF.

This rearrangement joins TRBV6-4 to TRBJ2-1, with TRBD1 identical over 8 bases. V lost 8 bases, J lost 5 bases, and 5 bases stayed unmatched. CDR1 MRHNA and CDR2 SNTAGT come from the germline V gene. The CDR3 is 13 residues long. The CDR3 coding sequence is TGTGCCAGCGGCGAACAGGGGGACAATGAGCAGTTCTTC. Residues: CASGEQGDNEQFF.

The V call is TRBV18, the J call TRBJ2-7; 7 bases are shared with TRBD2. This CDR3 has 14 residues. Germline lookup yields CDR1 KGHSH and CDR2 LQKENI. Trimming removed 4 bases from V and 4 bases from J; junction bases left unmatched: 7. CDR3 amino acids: CASSLGTGGYEQYF. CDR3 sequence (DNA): TGTGCCAGCTCACTTGGGACGGGGGGTTACGAGCAGTACTTC.

Written as DNA, the CDR3 is TGTGCCAGCAGTTACACCCAGCGGGGGGGCCACGAGCAGTACTTC. Encoded protein: CASSYTQRGGHEQYF. The rearrangement uses TRBV6-5 and TRBJ2-7; TRBD2 matches at 10 bases. In germline, CDR1 is MNHEY, CDR2 SVGAGI. V dropped 2 bases and J dropped 5; count of bases not matched to a gene: 6. CDR3 length: 15 amino acids.

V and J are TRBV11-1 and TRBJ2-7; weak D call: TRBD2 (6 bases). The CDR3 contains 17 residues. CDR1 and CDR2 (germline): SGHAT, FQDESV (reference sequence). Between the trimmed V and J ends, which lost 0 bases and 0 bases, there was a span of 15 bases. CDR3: CASSLAHPGLSSYEQYF. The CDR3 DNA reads TGTGCCAGCAGCTTAGCGCACCCGGGACTCAGCTCCTACGAGCAGTACTTC.

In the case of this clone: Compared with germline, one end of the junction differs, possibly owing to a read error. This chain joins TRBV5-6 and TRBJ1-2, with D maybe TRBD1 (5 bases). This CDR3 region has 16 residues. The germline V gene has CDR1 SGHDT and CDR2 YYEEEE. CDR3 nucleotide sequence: TGTGCCAGCATTCGCGCAGGGTCATCCCCTTACTATGGCTACCCCTTC. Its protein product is CASIRAGSSPYYGYPF.

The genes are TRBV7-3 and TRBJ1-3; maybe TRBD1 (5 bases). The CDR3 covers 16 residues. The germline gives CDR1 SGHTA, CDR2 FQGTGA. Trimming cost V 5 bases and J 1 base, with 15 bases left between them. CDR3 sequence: CASSQGTPESGNTIYF. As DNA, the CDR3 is TGTGCCAGCAGCCAAGGGACTCCCGAATCTGGAAACACCATATATTTT.

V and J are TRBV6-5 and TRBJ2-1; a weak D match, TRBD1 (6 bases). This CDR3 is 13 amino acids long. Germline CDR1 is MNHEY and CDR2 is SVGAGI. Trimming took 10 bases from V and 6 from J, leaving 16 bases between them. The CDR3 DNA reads TGTGCCACAACACCAGGCAGGGGCAATGAGCAGTTCTTC. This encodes CATTPGRGNEQFF.

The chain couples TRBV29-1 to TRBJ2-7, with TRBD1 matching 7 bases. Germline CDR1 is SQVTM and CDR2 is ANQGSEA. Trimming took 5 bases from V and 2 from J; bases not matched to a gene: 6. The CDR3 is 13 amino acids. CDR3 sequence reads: CSVLGTAPYEQYF. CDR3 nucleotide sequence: TGCAGCGTTCTGGGGACAGCCCCCTACGAGCAGTACTTC.

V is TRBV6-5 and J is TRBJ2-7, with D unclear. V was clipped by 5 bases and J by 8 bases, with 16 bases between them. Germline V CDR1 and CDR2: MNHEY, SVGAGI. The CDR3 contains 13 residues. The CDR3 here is CASSQTDLGQQYF. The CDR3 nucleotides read TGTGCCAGCAGTCAAACTGACCTGGGCCAGCAGTACTTC.

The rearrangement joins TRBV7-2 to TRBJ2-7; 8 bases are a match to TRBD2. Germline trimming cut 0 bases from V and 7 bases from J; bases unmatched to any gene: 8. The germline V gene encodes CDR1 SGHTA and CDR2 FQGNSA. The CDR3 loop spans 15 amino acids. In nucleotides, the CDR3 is TGTGCCAGCAGCTTAGCGGCCTTCGGGACTAGGGAGCAGTACTTC. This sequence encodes CASSLAAFGTREQYF.

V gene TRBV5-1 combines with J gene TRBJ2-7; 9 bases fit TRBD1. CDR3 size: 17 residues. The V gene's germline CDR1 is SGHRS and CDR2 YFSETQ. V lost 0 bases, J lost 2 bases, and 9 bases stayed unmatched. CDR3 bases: TGCGCCAGCAGCTTGGTTAGCCCGGGACAGGGTGCCTACGAGCAGTACTTC. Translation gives CASSLVSPGQGAYEQYF.

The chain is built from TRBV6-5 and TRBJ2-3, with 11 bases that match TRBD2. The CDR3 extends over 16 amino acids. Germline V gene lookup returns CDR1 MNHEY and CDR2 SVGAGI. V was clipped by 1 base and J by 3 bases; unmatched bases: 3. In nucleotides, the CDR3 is TGTGCCAGCAGTTACTATAGCGGGAGGGTAACAGATACGCAGTATTTT. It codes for CASSYYSGRVTDTQYF.

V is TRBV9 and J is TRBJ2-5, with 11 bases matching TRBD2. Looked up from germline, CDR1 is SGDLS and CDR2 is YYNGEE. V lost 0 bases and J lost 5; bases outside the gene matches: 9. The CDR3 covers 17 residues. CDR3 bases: TGTGCCAGCAGCGTAGGCGCTAGCGGGGGGCCGGGGGAGACCCAGTACTTC. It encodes CASSVGASGGPGETQYF. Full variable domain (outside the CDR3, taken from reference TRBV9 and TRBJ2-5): DSGVTQTPKHLITATGQRVTLRCSPRSGDLSVYWYQQSLDQGLQFLIQYYNGEERAKGNILERFSAQQFPDLHSELNLSSLELGDSALYFCASSVGASGGPGETQYFGPGTRLLVL.

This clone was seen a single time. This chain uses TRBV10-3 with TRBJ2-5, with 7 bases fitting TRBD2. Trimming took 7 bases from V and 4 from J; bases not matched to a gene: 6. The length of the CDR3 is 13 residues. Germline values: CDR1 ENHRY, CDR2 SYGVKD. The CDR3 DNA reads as TGTGCCATCACACGGGAGCGGGGAGAGACCCAGTACTTC. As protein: CAITRERGETQYF.

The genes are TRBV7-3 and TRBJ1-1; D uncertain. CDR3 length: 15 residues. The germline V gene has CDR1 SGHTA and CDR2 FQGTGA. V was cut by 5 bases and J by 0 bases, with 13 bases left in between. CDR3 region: CASSPISPMNTEAFF. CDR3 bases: TGTGCCAGCAGCCCAATTTCCCCAATGAACACTGAAGCTTTCTTT.